The T cell receptor (beta chain) under discussion was sequenced for a study of control samples from healthy donors and cancer patients (dated by TCRdb to the early 2020s). Receptor libraries were prepared by the immunoSEQ multiplex PCR assay. The immuneACCESS repertoire file appears here via TCRdb, limited to in-frame rearrangements. These files lack a portion of the clones; in checked studies, under half of the deficit traces to unresolved V genes, and the cause of the others is not known. A total of some 58,000 clones appear in this sample, 80% to 90% of them only once. The biggest ten clones account for approximately 11% of the sample. V gives up 4 bases and J gives up 2 bases, and the segment between their germline ends measures 6 bases. The CDR3 runs 13 amino acids, cysteine and phenylalanine included. Only the CDR3 DNA is retained, 39 bases long and in frame from the first base. CDR1 is given as SGHRS and CDR2 as YFSETQ, both from the germline V gene.

Note on this clone: Its antigen remains unidentified. No quality values exist for individual bases; no much larger clone is one base distant.

The sample was PBMCs. The origin of this receptor is a woman aged 55-69 years with lung cancer. This chain joins TRBV5-1 to TRBJ2-2; the D assignment is uncertain and may be TRBD1 or TRBD2, with 5 bases supporting each. In nucleotides, the sequence is TGCGCCAGCAGCAGGGACAACACCGGGGAGCTGTTTTTT. It codes for CASSRDNTGELFF.